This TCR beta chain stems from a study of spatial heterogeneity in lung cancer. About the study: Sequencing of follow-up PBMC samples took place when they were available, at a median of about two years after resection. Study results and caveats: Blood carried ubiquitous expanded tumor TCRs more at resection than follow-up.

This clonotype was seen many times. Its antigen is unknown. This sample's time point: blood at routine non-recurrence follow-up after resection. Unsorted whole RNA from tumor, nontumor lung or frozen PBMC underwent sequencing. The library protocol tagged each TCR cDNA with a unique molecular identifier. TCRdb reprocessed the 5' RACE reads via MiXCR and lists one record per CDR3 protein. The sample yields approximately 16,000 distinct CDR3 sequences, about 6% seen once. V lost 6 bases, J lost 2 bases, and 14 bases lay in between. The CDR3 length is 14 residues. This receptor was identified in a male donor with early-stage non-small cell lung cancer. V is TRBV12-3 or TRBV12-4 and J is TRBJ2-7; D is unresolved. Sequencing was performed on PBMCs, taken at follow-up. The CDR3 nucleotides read TGTGCCAGCAGCCCCGTCACTTCGACCTACGAGCAGTACTTC. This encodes CASSPVTSTYEQYF.